Presented here are 5 T cell receptor beta chains from one specimen sequenced in a study of T cell repertoires in cytomegalovirus infection. TCRdb used MiXCR to reprocess the reads, holding one entry per CDR3 protein. Of around 450,000 distinct CDR3 sequences listed, 31% are singletons. Material for sequencing was PBMCs. The receptors were sampled from a human donor in good health (CMV status not recorded). Some clones in this sample may be carry-over from other donors' samples.

This clonotype has just one count. This sequence joins TRBV14 and TRBJ2-7, with D hard to call. The CDR3 has 15 amino acids. Germline lookup yields CDR1 SGHDN and CDR2 FVKESK. With 5 bases removed from V and 1 base from J, the gap between germline ends came to 15 bases. DNA of the CDR3: TGTGCCAGCAGCGCCGACGACCCGAGTTCCTACGAGCAGTACTTC. This sequence encodes CASSADDPSSYEQYF.

The V and J genes are TRBV2 and TRBJ1-4; possibly TRBD1 for D (6 bases). Germline CDR1 is SNHLY and CDR2 is FYNNEI. The CDR3 totals 14 residues. Trimming took 6 bases from V and 7 from J, leaving 15 bases between them. The CDR3 DNA reads TGTGCCAGCAGCGGGACAACTGTGAGTGAAAAACTGTTTTTT. Translating it yields CASSGTTVSEKLFF.

Points on this clonotype: A junction boundary mismatches the germline segment, possibly from a read error. CDR3 sequence (DNA): TGTGCCAGTAATATACGACGAGGGGGAAATCAGCCCAAGCATTTT. Its protein is CASNIRRGGNQPKHF. J is TRBJ1-5 and V is TRBV19; perhaps TRBD1 as D (6 bases). The CDR3 loop spans 15 amino acids. Germline V gives CDR1 LNHDA, CDR2 SQIVND (reference sequence).

This clonotype came up a few times. The chain has TRBV29-1 and TRBJ1-1; no firm D call. Per the germline V gene, CDR1 is SQVTM and CDR2 is ANQGSEA. With 6 bases removed from V and 6 bases from J, the gap between germline ends came to 14 bases. The CDR3 is 12 residues long. The CDR3 is CSVTGFDAEAFF. The CDR3, as DNA: TGCAGCGTAACCGGGTTTGACGCTGAAGCTTTCTTT.

This clonotype turned up a few times. The chain has TRBV29-1 and TRBJ2-7; the match to TRBD1 covers 9 bases. Germline V CDR1 and CDR2: SQVTM, ANQGSEA. J gave up 3 bases and V 6 bases, and 9 bases lay outside the gene matches. This CDR3 comprises 14 residues. The CDR3 nucleotides are TGCAGCGTCAACTGGACAGGGGAAGGCTACGAGCAGTACTTC. This encodes CSVNWTGEGYEQYF.